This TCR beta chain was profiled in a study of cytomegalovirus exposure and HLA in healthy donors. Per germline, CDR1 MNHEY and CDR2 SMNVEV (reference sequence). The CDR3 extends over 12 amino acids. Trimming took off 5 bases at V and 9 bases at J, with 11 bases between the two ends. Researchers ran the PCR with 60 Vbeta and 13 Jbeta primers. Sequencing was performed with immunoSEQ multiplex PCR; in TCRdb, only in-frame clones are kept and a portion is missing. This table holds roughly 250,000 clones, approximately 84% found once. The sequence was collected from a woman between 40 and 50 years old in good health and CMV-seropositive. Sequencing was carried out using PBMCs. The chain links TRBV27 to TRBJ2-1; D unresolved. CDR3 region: CASSPLNGEQFF. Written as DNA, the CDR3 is TGTGCCAGCAGTCCACTGAACGGTGAGCAGTTCTTC.